This TCR beta chain stems from a study of blood T cell repertoires in COVID-19. Overall study context: Material from acute and convalescent COVID-19 was sourced from the United States, Italy and Spain. In each case, the material was cDNA or gDNA derived from T cells, B-cell-depleted T cells, or PBMCs.

The authors' processing: Amplified reference gene primers provided the basis for estimating nucleated cell counts. Clones were sequenced by immunoSEQ multiplex PCR, and TCRdb holds only the in-frame ones, with some missing. That table gives V, J and clone size, and the DNA gave D and trimming. The table includes roughly 120,000 clones, approximately 80% detected once. A few counts support this clone. With 5 bases removed from V and 2 bases from J, the gap between germline ends came to 11 bases. Germline V lookup: CDR1 SGHNT, CDR2 YYREEE (reference sequence). This CDR3 has 13 residues. The chain is built from TRBV5-4 and TRBJ2-7; unclear D gene. This receptor was identified in a woman between 65 and 79 years old with acute or convalescent COVID-19. Sample: peripheral blood. The CDR3 DNA follows: TGTGCCAGCAGTAGTCCTCTTACCTACGAGCAGTACTTC. This encodes CASSSPLTYEQYF. Using reference TRBV5-4 and TRBJ2-7 for the parts outside the CDR3, the full variable domain is ETGVTQSPTHLIKTRGQQVTLRCSSQSGHNTVSWYQQALGQGPQFIFQYYREEENGRGNFPPRFSGLQFPNYSSELNVNALELDDSALYLCASSSPLTYEQYFGPGTRLTVT.